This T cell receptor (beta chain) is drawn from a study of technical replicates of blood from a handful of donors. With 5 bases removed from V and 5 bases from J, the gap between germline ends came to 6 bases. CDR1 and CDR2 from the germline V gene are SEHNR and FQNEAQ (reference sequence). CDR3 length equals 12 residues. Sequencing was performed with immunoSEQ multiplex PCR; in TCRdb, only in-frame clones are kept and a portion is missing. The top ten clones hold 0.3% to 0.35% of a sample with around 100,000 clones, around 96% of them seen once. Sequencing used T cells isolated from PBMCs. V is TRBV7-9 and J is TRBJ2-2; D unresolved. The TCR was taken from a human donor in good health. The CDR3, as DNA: TGTGCCAGCAGCCCCGGTACCGGGGAGCTGTTTTTT. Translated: CASSPGTGELFF.